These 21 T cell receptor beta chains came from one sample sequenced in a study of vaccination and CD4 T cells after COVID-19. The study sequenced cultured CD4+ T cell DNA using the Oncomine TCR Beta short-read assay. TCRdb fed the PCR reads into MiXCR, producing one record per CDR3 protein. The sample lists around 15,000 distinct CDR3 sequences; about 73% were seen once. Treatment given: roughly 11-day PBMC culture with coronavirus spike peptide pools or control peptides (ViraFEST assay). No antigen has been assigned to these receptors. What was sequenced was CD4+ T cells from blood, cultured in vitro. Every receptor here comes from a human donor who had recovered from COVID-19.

CDR3 amino acids: CASRRTSGRTDTQYF. The CDR3 nucleotides read TGTGCCAGCAGGCGGACTAGCGGTCGCACAGATACGCAGTATTTT. The rearrangement uses TRBV6-1 and TRBJ2-3, with 10 bases fitting TRBD2. The germline CDR1 and CDR2 sequences are MNHNS and SASEGT. V was clipped by 6 bases and J by 1 base; unmatched bases: 4. The CDR3 runs to 15 residues.

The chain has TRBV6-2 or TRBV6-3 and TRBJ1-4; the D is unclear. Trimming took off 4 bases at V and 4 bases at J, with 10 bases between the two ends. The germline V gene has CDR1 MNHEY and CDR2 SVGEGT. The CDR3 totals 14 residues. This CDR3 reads CASSSRRDNEKLFF. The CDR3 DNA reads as TGTGCCAGCAGTTCCCGACGGGATAATGAAAAACTGTTTTTT.

DNA for the CDR3: TGTGCCAGCAGAAAGACAGGTCTTTGGGAGACCCAGTACTTC. This codes for CASRKTGLWETQYF. The chain carries TRBV6-2 or TRBV6-3 and TRBJ2-5, with D maybe TRBD1 (6 bases). The V gene's germline CDR1 is MNHEY and CDR2 SVGEGT. The CDR3 contains 14 residues. Trimming removed 6 bases from V and 5 bases from J, with 16 bases in between.

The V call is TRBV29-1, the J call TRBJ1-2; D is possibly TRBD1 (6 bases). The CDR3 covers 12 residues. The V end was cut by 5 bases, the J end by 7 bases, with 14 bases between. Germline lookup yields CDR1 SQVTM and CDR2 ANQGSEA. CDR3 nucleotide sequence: TGCAGCGTTTACAGGGACGCGGTTGGCTACACCTTC. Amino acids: CSVYRDAVGYTF.

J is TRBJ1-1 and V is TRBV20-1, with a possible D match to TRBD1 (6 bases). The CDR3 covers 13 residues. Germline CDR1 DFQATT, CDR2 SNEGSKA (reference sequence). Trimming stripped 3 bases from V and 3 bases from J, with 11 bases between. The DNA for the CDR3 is TGCAGTGCTAGGACCCAGGGGTACACTGAAGCTTTCTTT. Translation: CSARTQGYTEAFF.

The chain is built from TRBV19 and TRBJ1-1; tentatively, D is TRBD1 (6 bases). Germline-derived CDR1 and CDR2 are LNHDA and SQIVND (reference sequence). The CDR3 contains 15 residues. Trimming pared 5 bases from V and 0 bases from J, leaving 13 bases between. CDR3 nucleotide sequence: TGTGCCAGTAGTCTATCCGGGACATTGAACACTGAAGCTTTCTTT. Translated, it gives CASSLSGTLNTEAFF.

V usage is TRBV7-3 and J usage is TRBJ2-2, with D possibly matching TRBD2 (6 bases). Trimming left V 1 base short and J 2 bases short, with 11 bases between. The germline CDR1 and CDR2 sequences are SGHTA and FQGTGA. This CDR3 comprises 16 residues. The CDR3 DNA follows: TGTGCCAGCAGCTTAAGAACTAGCCGCAACACCGGGGAGCTGTTTTTT. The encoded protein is CASSLRTSRNTGELFF.

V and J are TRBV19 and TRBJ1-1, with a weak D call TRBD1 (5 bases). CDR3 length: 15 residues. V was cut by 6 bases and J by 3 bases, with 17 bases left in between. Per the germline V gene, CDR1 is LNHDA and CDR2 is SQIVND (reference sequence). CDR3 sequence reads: CASSWRPGRDTEAFF. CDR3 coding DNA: TGTGCCAGTAGCTGGCGGCCAGGGAGGGACACTGAAGCTTTCTTT.

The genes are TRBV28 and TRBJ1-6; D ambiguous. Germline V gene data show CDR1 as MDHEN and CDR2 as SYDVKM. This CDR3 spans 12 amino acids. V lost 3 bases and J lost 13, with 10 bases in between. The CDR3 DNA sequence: TGTGCCAGCAGTTTTGTGGATCGCCCCCTCCACTTT. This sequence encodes CASSFVDRPLHF.

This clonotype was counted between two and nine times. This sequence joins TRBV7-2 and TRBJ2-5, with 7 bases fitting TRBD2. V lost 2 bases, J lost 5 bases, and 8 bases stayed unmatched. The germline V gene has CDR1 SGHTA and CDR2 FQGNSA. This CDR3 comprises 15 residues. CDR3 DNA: TGTGCCAGCAGCTTAATTGCGGGAGTTGGTGAGACCCAGTACTTC. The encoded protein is CASSLIAGVGETQYF. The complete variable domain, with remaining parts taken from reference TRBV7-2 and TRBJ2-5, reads GAGVSQSPSNKVTEKGKDVELRCDPISGHTALYWYRQSLGQGLEFLIYFQGNSAPDKSGLPSDRFSAERTGGSVSTLTIQRTQQEDSAVYLCASSLIAGVGETQYFGPGTRLLVL.

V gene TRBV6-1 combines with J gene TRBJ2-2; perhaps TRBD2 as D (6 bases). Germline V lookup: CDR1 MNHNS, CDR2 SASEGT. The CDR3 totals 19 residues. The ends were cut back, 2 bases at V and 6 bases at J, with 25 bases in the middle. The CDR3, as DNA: TGTGCCAGCAGTGAACCCTTTTCGGGGGATTGGTGGAAAGCCGGGGAGCTGTTTTTT. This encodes CASSEPFSGDWWKAGELFF.

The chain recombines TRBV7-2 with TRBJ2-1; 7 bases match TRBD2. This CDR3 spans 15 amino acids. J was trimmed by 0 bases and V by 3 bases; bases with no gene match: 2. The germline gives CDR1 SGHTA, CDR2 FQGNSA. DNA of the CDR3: TGTGCCAGCAGCTTCCGGGACTACTCCTACAATGAGCAGTTCTTC. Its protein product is CASSFRDYSYNEQFF.

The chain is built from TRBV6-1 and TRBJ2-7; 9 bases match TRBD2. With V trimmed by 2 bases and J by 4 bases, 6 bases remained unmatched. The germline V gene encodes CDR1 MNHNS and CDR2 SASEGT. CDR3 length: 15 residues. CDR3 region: CASSEPGGRGYEQYF. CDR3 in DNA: TGTGCCAGCAGTGAACCGGGCGGGAGGGGATACGAGCAGTACTTC.

CDR3 nucleotide sequence: TGCAGTGCCCCACCTAGCGGGAGGGAGCACTACGAGCAGTACTTC. Translated: CSAPPSGREHYEQYF. The chain has TRBV20-1 and TRBJ2-7; 12 bases fit TRBD2. The J segment lost 3 bases and the V segment lost 6 bases, leaving 9 bases of the junction unmatched. There are 15 residues in the CDR3. Per the germline V gene, CDR1 is DFQATT and CDR2 is SNEGSKA (reference sequence).

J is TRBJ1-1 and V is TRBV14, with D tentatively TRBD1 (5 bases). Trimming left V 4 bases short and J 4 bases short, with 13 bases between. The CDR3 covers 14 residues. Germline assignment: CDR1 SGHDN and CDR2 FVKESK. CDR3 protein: CASSLIWGGTEAFF. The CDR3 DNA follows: TGTGCCAGCAGCCTCATATGGGGGGGCACTGAAGCTTTCTTT.

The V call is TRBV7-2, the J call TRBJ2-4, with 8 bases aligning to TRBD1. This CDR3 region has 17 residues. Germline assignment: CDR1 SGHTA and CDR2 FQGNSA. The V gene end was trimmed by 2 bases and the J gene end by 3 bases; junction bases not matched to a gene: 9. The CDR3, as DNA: TGTGCCAGCAGCTTAACGGGGACAGGCCTGGGCAAAAACATTCAGTACTTC. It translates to CASSLTGTGLGKNIQYF. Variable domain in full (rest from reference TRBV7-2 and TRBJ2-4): GAGVSQSPSNKVTEKGKDVELRCDPISGHTALYWYRQSLGQGLEFLIYFQGNSAPDKSGLPSDRFSAERTGGSVSTLTIQRTQQEDSAVYLCASSLTGTGLGKNIQYFGAGTRLSVL.

CDR3 in DNA: TGTGCCAGCAGTTGGGTGCAAGATACGCAGTATTTT. Its translation is CASSWVQDTQYF. This chain links TRBV27 with TRBJ2-3; no definite D call. Germline CDR1 reads MNHEY; CDR2 reads SMNVEV (reference sequence). The CDR3 length is 12 residues. V lost 4 bases to trimming and J lost 5 bases, with 7 bases between them.

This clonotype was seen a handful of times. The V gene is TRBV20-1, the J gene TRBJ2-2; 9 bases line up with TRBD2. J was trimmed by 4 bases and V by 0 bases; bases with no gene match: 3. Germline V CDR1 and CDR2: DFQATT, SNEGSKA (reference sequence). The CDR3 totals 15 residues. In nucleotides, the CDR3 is TGCAGTGCTAGAGATGGCGGGAGGGTCACCGGGGAGCTGTTTTTT. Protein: CSARDGGRVTGELFF.

For the CDR3, the DNA is TGTGCCAGCAGCGGTGGCACCAACACCGGGGAGCTGTTTTTT. This translates into CASSGGTNTGELFF. This rearrangement joins TRBV6-1 to TRBJ2-2; D gene ambiguous. V shed 6 bases and J shed 2 bases, with 10 bases lying between them. The CDR3 runs 14 residues. Germline-derived CDR1 and CDR2 are MNHNS and SASEGT.

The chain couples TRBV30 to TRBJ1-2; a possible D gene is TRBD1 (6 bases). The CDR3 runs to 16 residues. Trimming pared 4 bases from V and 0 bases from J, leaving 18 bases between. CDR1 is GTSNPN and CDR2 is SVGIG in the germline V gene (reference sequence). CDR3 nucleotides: TGTGCCTGGACCCTACCGGGGGGCTCCTCTAACTATGGCTACACCTTC. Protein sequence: CAWTLPGGSSNYGYTF.

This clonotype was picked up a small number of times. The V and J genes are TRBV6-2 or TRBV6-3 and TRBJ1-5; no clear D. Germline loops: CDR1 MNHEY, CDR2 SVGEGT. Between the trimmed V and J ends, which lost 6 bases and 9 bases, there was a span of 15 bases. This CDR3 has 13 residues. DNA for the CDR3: TGTGCCAGCAGCGATCTGGGCCCGACGCCCCAGCATTTT. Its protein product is CASSDLGPTPQHF.